This TCR beta chain was documented in a study of vaccination and CD4 T cells after COVID-19. For the study at large: The BNT162b2 or mRNA-1273 vaccine was given to participants in two doses.

The treatment denotes: roughly 11-day PBMC culture with coronavirus spike peptide pools or control peptides (ViraFEST assay). With regard to this clonotype: As yet, its antigen is unknown.

Trimming took 5 bases from V and 2 from J; bases not matched to a gene: 15. The CDR3 is made up of 17 amino acids. In germline, CDR1 is SGHTA, CDR2 FQGNSA. Cultured CD4+ T cell DNA underwent sequencing with the Oncomine TCR Beta short-read assay. TCRdb fed the PCR reads into MiXCR, producing one record per CDR3 protein. The sample lists about 20,000 distinct CDR3 sequences, approximately 70% occurring once. V and J are TRBV7-2 and TRBJ2-7; 7 bases match TRBD2. The TCR comes from a human donor who had recovered from COVID-19. Sequenced input: CD4+ T cells from blood, cultured in vitro. The CDR3 sequence is CASSRRPLAAVTYEQYF. In nucleotides, the CDR3 is TGTGCCAGCAGCCGGCGGCCCCTAGCGGCGGTGACCTACGAGCAGTACTTC. The variable domain in full, with the rest retrieved from reference TRBV7-2 and TRBJ2-7, is GAGVSQSPSNKVTEKGKDVELRCDPISGHTALYWYRQSLGQGLEFLIYFQGNSAPDKSGLPSDRFSAERTGGSVSTLTIQRTQQEDSAVYLCASSRRPLAAVTYEQYFGPGTRLTVT.